A single sample is the source of the 12 T cell receptor beta chains below, sequenced in a study of T cells in Graves' hyperthyroidism and ophthalmopathy. TCR beta CDR3 sequences were amplified from RNA transcripts. The TCR CDR3 first-round RT-PCR relied on the HTBI primer set. One entry per CDR3 protein, called by TCRdb with MiXCR from the multiplex PCR reads. The sample comprises about 590,000 distinct CDR3 sequences, about 14% of which are singletons, and 6.5% to 9% rests with the top ten. The source material was blood. The receptors stem from a woman between 18 and 29 years old with Graves' ophthalmopathy.

At least ten counts were recorded for this clonotype. The genes are TRBV6-2 or TRBV6-3 and TRBJ2-1; 7 positions match TRBD1. After removal of 8 bases from V and 3 bases from J, the junction contained 10 bases not matched to a gene. The CDR3 is made up of 15 amino acids. In germline, CDR1 is MNHEY, CDR2 SVGEGT. CDR3 in DNA: TGTGCCAGCCGATTGACAGGGTCGTACTACAATGAGCAGTTCTTC. As protein: CASRLTGSYYNEQFF.

This clonotype has a count of ten or more. The chain recombines TRBV18 with TRBJ1-2, with TRBD1 matching over 9 bases. Unmatched junction bases numbered 10, after V lost 6 bases and J lost 2 bases. Germline V gives CDR1 KGHSH, CDR2 LQKENI. The CDR3 totals 16 residues. CDR3 loop: CASSPMTGGNNYGYTF. CDR3 in DNA: TGTGCCAGCTCCCCCATGACAGGGGGTAACAACTATGGCTACACCTTC.

This clonotype was picked up many times. The CDR3 spells CASSQAGLAGGEETQYF. CDR3 DNA: TGTGCCAGCAGCCAAGCGGGACTAGCGGGAGGGGAAGAGACCCAGTACTTC. V and J are TRBV4-2 and TRBJ2-5, with 16 bases lining up with TRBD2. CDR1 and CDR2 from the germline V gene are LGHNA and YNFKEQ. CDR3 length: 17 amino acids. With 1 base clipped from V and 3 bases from J, the junction kept 2 bases outside the gene matches.

This clonotype appeared many times. The rearrangement links TRBV5-1 to TRBJ1-2, with D tentatively TRBD1 (5 bases). This CDR3 spans 13 amino acids. Germline V gene sequence: CDR1 SGHRS, CDR2 YFSETQ. The V end lost 3 bases, the J end lost 4 bases, and 10 bases lay between the germline ends. The CDR3 nucleotides are TGCGCCAGCAGCTGGGGACGGACCTATGGCTACACCTTC. Protein product: CASSWGRTYGYTF. Variable domain in full (rest from reference TRBV5-1 and TRBJ1-2): KAGVTQTPRYLIKTRGQQVTLSCSPISGHRSVSWYQQTPGQGLQFLFEYFSETQRNKGNFPGRFSGRQFSNSRSEMNVSTLELGDSALYLCASSWGRTYGYTFGSGTRLTVV.

The chain couples TRBV24-1 to TRBJ2-3; D not resolved. CDR1 is KGHDR and CDR2 is SFDVKD in the germline V gene. Trimming removed 5 bases at V and 0 bases at J, with 8 bases between. This CDR3 comprises 14 residues. DNA of the CDR3: TGTGCCACCAGTGCCCTGCTCAGCACAGATACGCAGTATTTT. Its translation: CATSALLSTDTQYF.

This clonotype was detected ten times or more. The CDR3 protein is CSAVGTSASTDTQYF. The DNA of the CDR3 is TGCAGTGCTGTCGGTACTAGCGCGAGCACAGATACGCAGTATTTT. J is TRBJ2-3 and V is TRBV20-1; 7 positions match TRBD2. This CDR3 contains 15 residues. Trimming removed 5 bases from V and 0 bases from J; junction bases left unmatched: 8. Germline lookup yields CDR1 DFQATT and CDR2 SNEGSKA (reference sequence).

This clonotype was seen many times. V usage is TRBV6-1 and J usage is TRBJ1-5; D is perhaps TRBD1 (5 bases). This CDR3 has 17 amino acids. The V gene lost 6 bases and the J gene lost 2 bases, with 20 bases spanning the gap. The germline V gene encodes CDR1 MNHNS and CDR2 SASEGT. CDR3 residues: CASSAPHPGSGNQPQHF. The CDR3 DNA reads TGTGCCAGCAGCGCCCCTCACCCAGGGTCAGGCAATCAGCCCCAGCATTTT.

This clonotype has a count of ten or more. The chain couples TRBV11-2 to TRBJ2-3, with D hard to call. This CDR3 spans 14 amino acids. Trimming removed 6 bases at V and 6 bases at J, with 16 bases between. Germline-derived CDR1 and CDR2 are SGHAT and FQNNGV. The CDR3 DNA is TGTGCCAGCAGTCGACCGGAAGGCGCCGATACGCAGTATTTT. It is translated as CASSRPEGADTQYF.

This clonotype occurred many times. CDR3 bases: TGTGCCAGCACCGCGACTAGCGGGAGACCTCGCTTTTCCTACGAGCAGTACTTC. It codes for CASTATSGRPRFSYEQYF. The V and J genes are TRBV6-2 or TRBV6-3 and TRBJ2-7; 12 nucleotides align to TRBD2. This CDR3 region has 18 residues. Germline values: CDR1 MNHEY, CDR2 SVGEGT. Trimming at V came to 7 bases and at J to 1 base, leaving 14 bases not matched to a gene.

There are many counts of this clonotype. This chain connects TRBV30 to TRBJ1-5; D is possibly TRBD1 (5 bases). V lost 5 bases, J lost 0 bases, and 17 bases lay in between. Germline CDR1 and CDR2: GTSNPN and SVGIG (reference sequence). The CDR3 is 16 residues long. Here the CDR3 reads CAWGDGTGHSNQPQHF. In DNA, the CDR3 is TGTGCCTGGGGGGACGGGACGGGGCATAGCAATCAGCCCCAGCATTTT.

This clonotype was recorded at least ten times. The chain employs TRBV28 and TRBJ2-3; perhaps D is TRBD1 or TRBD2 (5 bases each). Per germline, CDR1 MDHEN and CDR2 SYDVKM. V lost 0 bases and J lost 0, with 7 bases in between. This CDR3 region has 15 residues. Written as DNA, the CDR3 is TGTGCCAGCAGTTTATGGTGGGGGAGCACAGATACGCAGTATTTT. It yields the protein CASSLWWGSTDTQYF.

The rearrangement uses TRBV12-3 or TRBV12-4 and TRBJ1-4; 9 nucleotides align to TRBD1. There are 15 residues in the CDR3. V lost 3 bases and J lost 8; bases outside the gene matches: 7. Here the CDR3 reads CASSLGGQGREKLFF. Here the CDR3 DNA reads TGTGCCAGCAGTTTGGGGGGACAGGGAAGGGAAAAACTGTTTTTT.